These T cell receptor beta chains were read from a single sample in a study of T-cell reconstitution after alpha-beta-depleted transplantation in children. TCRdb re-called the PCR reads with MiXCR, one entry per CDR3 protein. Among over 550,000 distinct CDR3 sequences listed, roughly 10% were seen once. This specimen consisted of PBMCs from the stem cell graft donor, obtained from the stem cell graft. The receptors were sampled from a human donor who donated a stem cell graft to a child with acute myeloid leukemia. The CDR3 runs from the conserved cysteine through the conserved F or W. D genes are given only for firm matches.

j_call | v_call | d_call | cdr3_aa
TRBJ2-5 | TRBV20-1 | - | CSARDGRETQYF
TRBJ2-1 | TRBV28 | - | CASSFPGKNEQFF
TRBJ2-2 | TRBV20-1 | - | CSAPTTNTGELFF
TRBJ1-2 | TRBV12-3/TRBV12-4 | TRBD1 | CASSLGRDRAYGYTF
TRBJ2-1 | TRBV2 | - | CASSVLNPGGFF
TRBJ2-3 | TRBV29-1 | - | CSGGGQYTDTQYF
TRBJ2-1 | TRBV14 | - | CASSLGLPSDEQFF
TRBJ2-7 | TRBV7-8 | - | CASSVRPGEAYEQYF
TRBJ1-2 | TRBV24-1 | - | CATSDSYRGVYGYTF
TRBJ1-1 | TRBV6-2/TRBV6-3 | - | CASSLGSYYTEAFF
TRBJ2-2 | TRBV5-1 | - | CASSLTAVSPGELFF
TRBJ1-2 | TRBV29-1 | - | CSVEAEYGYTF
TRBJ2-7 | TRBV3-1 | TRBD2 | CASSHPPRVAGVVFYEQYF
TRBJ2-3 | TRBV27 | TRBD2 | CASSFLAEVDTQYF
TRBJ2-1 | TRBV7-3 | - | CASSSNKGEQFF
TRBJ2-7 | TRBV15 | - | CATSRDWRVSYEQYF
TRBJ1-2 | TRBV5-8 | - | CASSLNQGQGANYGYTF
TRBJ2-3 | TRBV6-1 | TRBD2 | CASSVTSGSADTQYF
TRBJ2-7 | TRBV5-1 | - | CASSPGHPSYEQYF
TRBJ2-1 | TRBV9 | - | CASSVGVEQGGSEQFF
TRBJ1-1 | TRBV5-1 | - | CASSSTPRSTEAFF
TRBJ2-3 | TRBV12-3/TRBV12-4 | TRBD2 | CASSYSGSGTQYF
TRBJ2-7 | TRBV24-1 | - | CATDHLSYEQYF
TRBJ2-5 | TRBV29-1 | TRBD2 | CSVGTSGIETQYF
TRBJ1-2 | TRBV6-1 | TRBD1 | CASRRDSPHYGYTF
TRBJ2-2 | TRBV20-1 | - | CSARAAEWTVLRDTGELFF
TRBJ1-1 | TRBV12-3/TRBV12-4 | - | CASSLQRKAFF
TRBJ1-1 | TRBV28 | TRBD1 | CASIVGGAGEAFF